This TCR beta chain was captured by sequencing in a study of blood T cell repertoires in COVID-19. Study details: Samples representing acute and convalescent COVID-19 were sourced from the United States, Italy and Spain.

Sequencing was performed with immunoSEQ multiplex PCR; in TCRdb, only in-frame clones are kept and a portion is missing. In the table there are some 250,000 clones, more than 80% of which are singletons. This clone has more than one count but fewer than ten. A Seattle source enrolled patients during active infection and followed them longitudinally. CDR3 length: 14 residues. V dropped 1 base and J dropped 7; count of bases not matched to a gene: 2. CDR1 and CDR2 (germline): SGHRS, YFSETQ. Sequencing input: peripheral blood. This sequence originates from a woman of 80 years or more with COVID-19, enrolled during active disease. The chain recombines TRBV5-1 with TRBJ2-2; 9 bases map to TRBD1. Here the CDR3 reads CASSLTGGRGELFF. DNA of the CDR3: TGCGCCAGCAGCTTGACAGGGGGCCGCGGGGAGCTGTTTTTT.